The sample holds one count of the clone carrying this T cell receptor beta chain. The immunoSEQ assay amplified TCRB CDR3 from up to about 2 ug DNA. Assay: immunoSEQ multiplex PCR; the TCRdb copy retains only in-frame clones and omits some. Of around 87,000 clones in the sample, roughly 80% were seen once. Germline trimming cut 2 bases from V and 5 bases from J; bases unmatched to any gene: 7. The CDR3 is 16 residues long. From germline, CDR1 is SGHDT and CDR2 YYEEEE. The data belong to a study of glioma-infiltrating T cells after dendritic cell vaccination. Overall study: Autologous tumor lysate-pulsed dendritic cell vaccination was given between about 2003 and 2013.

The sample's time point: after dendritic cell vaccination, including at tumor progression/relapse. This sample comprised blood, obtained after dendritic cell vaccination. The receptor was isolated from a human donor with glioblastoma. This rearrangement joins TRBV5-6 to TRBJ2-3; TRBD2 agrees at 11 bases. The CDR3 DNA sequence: TGTGCCAGCAGCTTAGGGACTAGCGGTCAAGGAGATACGCAGTATTTT. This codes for CASSLGTSGQGDTQYF.